Listed here are 17 T cell receptor beta chains from one sample, sequenced in a study of a mutant IDH1 vaccine in newly diagnosed glioma. Time point described: baseline, week 1 (first vaccination visit). Treatment given: pre-vaccination baseline after standard-of-care therapy. Clones were read by immunoSEQ multiplex PCR, and TCRdb kept only the in-frame ones, dropping some. There are about 54,000 clones in the sample; approximately 81% occur only once, and nearly 20% lies in the top ten. The sequenced sample was PBMCs, obtained from a glioma patient treated with radiotherapy, temozolomide or both. Receptors were obtained from a man between 18 and 29 years old with glioma.

J is TRBJ2-1 and V is TRBV5-4; possibly TRBD1 for D (6 bases). Per germline, CDR1 SGHNT and CDR2 YYREEE (reference sequence). The CDR3 runs to 15 residues. Between the trimmed V and J ends, which lost 0 bases and 5 bases, there was a span of 12 bases. The CDR3 region is CASSLGPDRDNEQFF. DNA for the CDR3: TGTGCCAGCAGCTTGGGGCCGGACAGAGACAATGAGCAGTTCTTC.

J is TRBJ2-1 and V is TRBV5-1; D might be TRBD1 or TRBD2, each matching 6 bases. V was shortened by 4 bases and J by 7 bases, with 15 bases between the two germline ends. CDR1 and CDR2 (germline): SGHRS, YFSETQ. This CDR3 spans 14 amino acids. CDR3 nucleotides: TGCGCCAGCAGCGGCACGGGGGCTGCTAATGAGCAGTTCTTC. Amino acids: CASSGTGAANEQFF.

V gene TRBV7-9 combines with J gene TRBJ1-4; D might be TRBD1 (5 bases). The CDR3 runs to 16 residues. Germline V CDR1 and CDR2: SEHNR, FQNEAQ (reference sequence). V dropped 5 bases and J dropped 5 bases, with 18 bases sitting between them. The CDR3 protein is CASSNRAAWGNEKLFF. The CDR3, as DNA: TGTGCCAGCAGCAACCGGGCCGCCTGGGGCAATGAAAAACTGTTTTTT.

CDR3: CASNYLWGQGSYEQYF. CDR3 nucleotide sequence: TGTGCCAGCAACTACCTATGGGGACAGGGATCCTACGAGCAGTACTTC. This chain uses TRBV7-2 with TRBJ2-7; 9 nucleotides match TRBD1. CDR1 and CDR2 from the germline V gene are SGHTA and FQGNSA. CDR3 length: 16 amino acids. V lost 7 bases, J lost 1 base, and 11 bases stayed unmatched.

This clone was picked up a small number of times. The gene calls are TRBV28 and TRBJ2-7; 10 positions agree with TRBD1. This CDR3 region has 15 residues. The junction had 9 bases not matched to a gene; V was cut back by 6 bases and J by 4 bases. The germline gives CDR1 MDHEN, CDR2 SYDVKM. The CDR3, as DNA: TGTGCCAGCAGGGCCGGGACAGGGGCAAGTTACGAGCAGTACTTC. Its protein is CASRAGTGASYEQYF. Drawing the rest from reference TRBV28 and TRBJ2-7, the complete variable domain is DVKVTQSSRYLVKRTGEKVFLECVQDMDHENMFWYRQDPGLGLRLIYFSYDVKMKEKGDIPEGYSVSREKKERFSLILESASTNQTSMYLCASRAGTGASYEQYFGPGTRLTVT.

V usage is TRBV7-9 and J usage is TRBJ2-3, with D perhaps TRBD1 or TRBD2 (5 bases each). Trimming pared 6 bases from V and 5 bases from J, leaving 15 bases between. CDR1 is SEHNR and CDR2 is FQNEAQ in the germline V gene (reference sequence). The CDR3 is 14 residues long. CDR3 coding DNA: TGTGCCAGCAGTTCCGAGGGGCGGCTAGATACGCAGTATTTT. It codes for CASSSEGRLDTQYF.

V is TRBV18 and J is TRBJ1-1; D gene ambiguous. This CDR3 region has 12 residues. With 3 bases removed from V and 7 bases from J, the gap between germline ends came to 9 bases. Per the germline V gene, CDR1 is KGHSH and CDR2 is LQKENI. The DNA of the CDR3 is TGTGCCAGCTCACCTGAGAAGGGTGAAGCTTTCTTT. Translation gives CASSPEKGEAFF.

In the case of this clone: One end of the junction is discordant with germline, which a read error may explain. The chain employs TRBV6-5 and TRBJ2-7; D uncertain. Germline lookup yields CDR1 MNHEY and CDR2 SVGAGI. This CDR3 comprises 13 residues. The CDR3 DNA reads TGTGCCAGCAGTGACTCAATTTTCTACGAGCAGTACTTC. Its translation: CASSDSIFYEQYF.

The CDR3 DNA sequence: TGCGCCAGCAGCCCAGGACAGGGGAGGACCCCTGAAGCTTTCTTT. Amino acids: CASSPGQGRTPEAFF. The chain is built from TRBV5-1 and TRBJ1-1, with TRBD1 identical over 9 bases. CDR3 length equals 15 residues. V was clipped by 4 bases and J by 6 bases; unmatched bases: 10. The germline V gene has CDR1 SGHRS and CDR2 YFSETQ.

The rearrangement joins TRBV5-1 to TRBJ2-7, with TRBD1 matching 7 bases. V dropped 3 bases and J dropped 3; count of bases not matched to a gene: 3. The germline CDR1 and CDR2 sequences are SGHRS and YFSETQ. The CDR3 is 13 amino acids. The CDR3 protein is CASSWRQGYEQYF. The CDR3 DNA is TGCGCCAGCAGCTGGAGACAGGGCTACGAGCAGTACTTC.

The rearrangement links TRBV7-9 to TRBJ2-7; D is ambiguous. The V and J ends lost 1 base and 0 bases respectively, with 13 bases between them. The CDR3 extends over 16 amino acids. The germline gives CDR1 SEHNR, CDR2 FQNEAQ (reference sequence). The CDR3 bases are TGTGCCAGCAGCTTAGTTGCAGGACCCCTCTCCTACGAGCAGTACTTC. It encodes CASSLVAGPLSYEQYF.

The chain carries TRBV6-5 and TRBJ1-2, with no clear D. The V end was cut by 6 bases, the J end by 4 bases, with 12 bases between. The germline V gene encodes CDR1 MNHEY and CDR2 SVGAGI. This CDR3 has 13 residues. The CDR3 here is CASRASTTYGYTF. The CDR3 DNA reads TGTGCCAGCAGAGCCTCCACGACCTATGGCTACACCTTC.

The V call is TRBV5-4, the J call TRBJ1-2; TRBD1 matches 10 bases. The junction had 4 bases not matched to a gene; V was cut back by 1 base and J by 4 bases. The CDR3 is made up of 15 amino acids. The V gene's germline CDR1 is SGHNT and CDR2 YYREEE (reference sequence). The CDR3, as DNA: TGTGCCAGCAGCTTGCCGACAGGGGGCGTCTATGGCTACACCTTC. It specifies CASSLPTGGVYGYTF. Full variable domain (rest looked up from reference TRBV5-4 and TRBJ1-2): ETGVTQSPTHLIKTRGQQVTLRCSSQSGHNTVSWYQQALGQGPQFIFQYYREEENGRGNFPPRFSGLQFPNYSSELNVNALELDDSALYLCASSLPTGGVYGYTFGSGTRLTVV.

This sequence joins TRBV10-3 and TRBJ1-6, with 7 bases aligning to TRBD1. In germline, CDR1 is ENHRY, CDR2 SYGVKD. This CDR3 spans 16 amino acids. Germline trimming cut 2 bases from V and 4 bases from J; bases unmatched to any gene: 5. The CDR3 loop is CAISEGTESYNSPLHF. Here the CDR3 DNA reads TGTGCCATCAGTGAGGGGACAGAGTCATATAATTCACCCCTCCACTTT.

The chain uses TRBV28 and TRBJ1-4; D remains ambiguous. Trimming removed 3 bases from V and 13 bases from J, with 15 bases in between. Germline V gene sequence: CDR1 MDHEN, CDR2 SYDVKM. The CDR3 is 13 residues long. CDR3 region: CASSFTQSKRLFF. The CDR3 bases are TGTGCCAGCAGTTTTACCCAATCGAAGAGACTGTTTTTT.

This clone has only one observation. V gene TRBV2 combines with J gene TRBJ2-6, with 9 bases matching TRBD1. V shed 5 bases, J shed 4 bases, and the junction held 6 bases outside the gene matches. The CDR3 spans 16 residues. Per the germline V gene, CDR1 is SNHLY and CDR2 is FYNNEI. The CDR3 region is CASSPHRGPGANVLTF. The CDR3, as DNA: TGTGCCAGCAGTCCCCACAGGGGGCCCGGGGCCAACGTCCTGACTTTC.

The gene calls are TRBV10-3 and TRBJ1-1, with D unclear. Germline CDR1 is ENHRY and CDR2 is SYGVKD. Deletions cut 5 bases from V and 1 base from J, with 8 bases between. This CDR3 has 13 amino acids. The CDR3, as DNA: TGTGCCATCAGTAGAGAGAGGAACACTGAAGCTTTCTTT. It specifies CAISRERNTEAFF.